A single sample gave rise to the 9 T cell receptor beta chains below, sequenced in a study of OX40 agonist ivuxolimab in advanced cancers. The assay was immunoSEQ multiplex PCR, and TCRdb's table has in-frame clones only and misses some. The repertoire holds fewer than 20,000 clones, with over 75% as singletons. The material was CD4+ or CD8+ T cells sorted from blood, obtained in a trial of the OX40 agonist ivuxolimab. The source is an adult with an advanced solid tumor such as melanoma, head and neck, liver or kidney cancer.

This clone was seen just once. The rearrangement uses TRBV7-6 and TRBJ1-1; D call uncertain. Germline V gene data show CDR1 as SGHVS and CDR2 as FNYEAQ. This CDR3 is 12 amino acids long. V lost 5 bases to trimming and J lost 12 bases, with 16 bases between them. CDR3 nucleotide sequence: TGTGCCAGCAGCGGACTAGGTGCCGGGTCTTTCTTT. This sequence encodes CASSGLGAGSFF.

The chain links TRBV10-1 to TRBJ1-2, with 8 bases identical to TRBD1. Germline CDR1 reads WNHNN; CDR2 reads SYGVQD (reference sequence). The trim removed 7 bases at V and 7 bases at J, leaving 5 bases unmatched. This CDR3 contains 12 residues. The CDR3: CASTRQGCGYTF. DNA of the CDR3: TGCGCCAGCACCAGACAGGGGTGTGGCTACACCTTC.

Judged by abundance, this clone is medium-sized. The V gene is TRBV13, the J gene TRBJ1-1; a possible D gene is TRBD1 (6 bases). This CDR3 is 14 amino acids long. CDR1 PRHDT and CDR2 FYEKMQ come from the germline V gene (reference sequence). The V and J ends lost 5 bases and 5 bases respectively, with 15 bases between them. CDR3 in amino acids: CASSPDRSLTEAFF. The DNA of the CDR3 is TGTGCCAGCAGCCCCGACAGGTCACTTACTGAAGCTTTCTTT.

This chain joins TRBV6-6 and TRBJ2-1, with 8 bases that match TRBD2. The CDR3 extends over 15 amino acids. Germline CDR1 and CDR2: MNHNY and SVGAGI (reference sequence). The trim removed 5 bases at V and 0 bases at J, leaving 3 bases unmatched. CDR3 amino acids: CASSNSGSSYNEQFF. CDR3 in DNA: TGTGCCAGCAGTAACAGCGGGAGCTCCTACAATGAGCAGTTCTTC.

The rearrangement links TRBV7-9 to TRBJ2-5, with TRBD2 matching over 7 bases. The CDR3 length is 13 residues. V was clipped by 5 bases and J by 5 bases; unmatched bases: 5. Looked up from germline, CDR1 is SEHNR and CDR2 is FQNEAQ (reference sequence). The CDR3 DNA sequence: TGTGCCAGCAGCCCAGGACTAGGCGAGACCCAGTACTTC. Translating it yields CASSPGLGETQYF.

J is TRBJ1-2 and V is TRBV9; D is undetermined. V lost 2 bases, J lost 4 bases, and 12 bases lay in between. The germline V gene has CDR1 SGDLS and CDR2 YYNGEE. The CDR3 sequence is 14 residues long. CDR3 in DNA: TGTGCCAGCAGCGTCTCAGCTGGAAGCTATGGCTACACCTTC. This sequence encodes CASSVSAGSYGYTF.

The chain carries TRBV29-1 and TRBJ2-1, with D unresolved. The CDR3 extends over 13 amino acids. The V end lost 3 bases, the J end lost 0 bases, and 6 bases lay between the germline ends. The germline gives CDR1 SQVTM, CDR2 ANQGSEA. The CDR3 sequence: CSVDGGSYNEQFF. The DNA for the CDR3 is TGCAGCGTTGACGGCGGCTCCTACAATGAGCAGTTCTTC.

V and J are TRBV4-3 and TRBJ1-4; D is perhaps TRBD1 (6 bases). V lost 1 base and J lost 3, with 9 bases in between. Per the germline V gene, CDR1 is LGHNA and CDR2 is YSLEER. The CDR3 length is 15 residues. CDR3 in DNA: TGCGCCAGCAGCCAAGGGACAGCCCCTAATGAAAAACTGTTTTTT. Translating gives CASSQGTAPNEKLFF.

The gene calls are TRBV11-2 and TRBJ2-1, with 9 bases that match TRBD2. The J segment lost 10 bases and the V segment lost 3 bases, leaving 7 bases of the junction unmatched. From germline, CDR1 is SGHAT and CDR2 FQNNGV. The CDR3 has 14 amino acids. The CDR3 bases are TGTGCCAGCAGCTTGGCGCTAGCGGGATACGAGCAGTTCTTC. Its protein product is CASSLALAGYEQFF. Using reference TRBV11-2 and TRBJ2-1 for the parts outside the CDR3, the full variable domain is EAGVAQSPRYKIIEKRQSVAFWCNPISGHATLYWYQQILGQGPKLLIQFQNNGVVDDSQLPKDRFSAERLKGVDSTLKIQPAKLEDSAVYLCASSLALAGYEQFFGPGTRLTVL.